These 19 T cell receptor beta chains were sequenced from one sample in a study of radiation and T cells in renal cell carcinoma (dated by TCRdb to the early 2020s). This sample's time point label indicates: blood 4 weeks post-SBRT, at nephrectomy. The intended sense of this specimen's treatment or condition label: 15 Gy SBRT to primary tumor, nephrectomy 4 weeks later. Libraries came from the immunoSEQ multiplex PCR assay. TCRdb carries this immuneACCESS record with in-frame sequences only. Its versions omit some clonotypes, under half of them owing to an unresolved V gene in the studies checked, with the rest unexplained. The sample records roughly 170,000 clones, less than 90% of which are singletons. The ten biggest clones cover around 10% of the sample. Sequences were derived from blood, sampled from a patient whose treatment included radiotherapy and nephrectomy. The receptors stem from a woman aged 45-60 years with renal cell carcinoma.

This rearrangement joins TRBV29-1 to TRBJ2-5; D remains ambiguous. The last part of the DNA fits TRBJ2-7 better; the J call may be wrong. This CDR3 has 12 residues. The germline gives CDR1 SQVTM, CDR2 ANQGSEA. The chain's CDR3 is CSVGATSYEQYF. The CDR3 DNA reads as TGCAGCGTTGGAGCAACTTCCTACGAGCAGTACTTC.

Worth noting for this clone: The junction shows a germline mismatch at one end, possibly a read error. J is TRBJ1-2 and V is TRBV5-1; D is possibly TRBD1 (6 bases). Germline-derived CDR1 and CDR2 are SGHRS and YFSETQ. The CDR3 length is 16 residues. CDR3 amino acids: CASSFRTAGTNYGHTF. CDR3 nucleotide sequence: TGCGCCAGCAGCTTTCGAACCGCCGGGACAAACTATGGCCACACCTTC. The whole variable domain, filled in from reference TRBV5-1 and TRBJ1-2, reads KAGVTQTPRYLIKTRGQQVTLSCSPISGHRSVSWYQQTPGQGLQFLFEYFSETQRNKGNFPGRFSGRQFSNSRSEMNVSTLELGDSALYLCASSFRTAGTNYGHTFGSGTRLTVV.

The chain recombines TRBV7-2 with TRBJ2-7; the match to TRBD2 covers 8 bases. Germline V gene data show CDR1 as SGHTA and CDR2 as FQGNSA. V was pared by 6 bases and J by 4 bases, with 5 bases of the junction left unmatched. The CDR3 consists of 13 residues. The CDR3 coding sequence is TGTGCCAGCAGGACGGGGGGGCAGTACGAGCAGTACTTC. As protein: CASRTGGQYEQYF.

CDR3 region: CASSPTGETQYF. The DNA of the CDR3 is TGTGCCAGCTCACCGACTGGGGAGACCCAGTACTTC. The rearrangement joins TRBV18 to TRBJ2-5; D is ambiguous. This CDR3 is 12 amino acids long. Trimming stripped 3 bases from V and 5 bases from J, with 7 bases between. Germline V gives CDR1 KGHSH, CDR2 LQKENI.

The chain links TRBV7-2 to TRBJ2-3; possibly TRBD1 for D (6 bases). V dropped 3 bases and J dropped 4 bases, with 14 bases sitting between them. Germline V lookup: CDR1 SGHTA, CDR2 FQGNSA. This CDR3 region has 15 residues. CDR3 amino acids: CASSFGSGVPDTQYF. The CDR3 DNA sequence: TGTGCCAGCAGCTTTGGGTCAGGGGTCCCAGATACGCAGTATTTT.

The chain couples TRBV11-2 to TRBJ2-1, with 10 bases that match TRBD2. Germline CDR1 SGHAT, CDR2 FQNNGV. CDR3 length: 15 residues. V shed 5 bases and J 5 bases; nucleotides not matched to a gene: 6. CDR3: CASSPRSGGDNEQFF. CDR3 DNA sequence: TGTGCCAGCAGCCCGAGGAGCGGGGGGGACAATGAGCAGTTCTTC.

This chain uses TRBV6-5 with TRBJ1-2; TRBD1 is a possible D gene (6 bases). The CDR3 consists of 16 residues. Trimming pared 4 bases from V and 7 bases from J, leaving 22 bases between. From germline, CDR1 is MNHEY and CDR2 SVGAGI. The CDR3 loop is CASSSLPDSRTIGYTF. The CDR3 bases are TGTGCCAGCAGTTCACTTCCGGACAGCCGCACCATTGGCTACACCTTC.

The V gene is TRBV30, the J gene TRBJ2-5; D tentatively reads TRBD1 or TRBD2 (5 bases each). Germline V lookup: CDR1 GTSNPN, CDR2 SVGIG (reference sequence). The CDR3 has 14 residues. The ends were cut back, 1 base at V and 2 bases at J, with 11 bases in the middle. Here the CDR3 reads CAWSGGTEQETQYF. CDR3 DNA: TGTGCCTGGAGTGGGGGGACGGAACAAGAGACCCAGTACTTC.

The rearrangement links TRBV6-1 to TRBJ2-5; 8 bases are shared with TRBD2. The CDR3 runs 14 residues. CDR1 and CDR2 from the germline V gene are MNHNS and SASEGT. Losses at the gene ends were 10 bases for V and 4 bases for J; bases not matched to a gene: 11. Here the CDR3 DNA reads TGTGCCACCGAAAGGAGCGGGGGCCCAGAGACCCAGTACTTC. It encodes CATERSGGPETQYF.

This sequence joins TRBV13 and TRBJ2-3; D may be TRBD2 (6 bases). From germline, CDR1 is PRHDT and CDR2 FYEKMQ (reference sequence). The CDR3 is 14 amino acids. The ends were cut back, 5 bases at V and 4 bases at J, with 13 bases in the middle. The CDR3 loop is CASSIVGGADTQYF. In DNA, the CDR3 is TGTGCCAGCAGCATAGTTGGAGGGGCAGATACGCAGTATTTT.

The rearrangement uses TRBV9 and TRBJ2-7; D may match TRBD1 or TRBD2 (5 bases each). The length of the CDR3 is 14 residues. The V gene's germline CDR1 is SGDLS and CDR2 YYNGEE. Trimming took 2 bases from V and 5 from J, leaving 14 bases between them. The DNA of the CDR3 is TGTGCCAGCAGCGTCGAATCCTGGGGGAACGAGCAGTACTTC. Its protein is CASSVESWGNEQYF.

This chain joins TRBV14 and TRBJ2-5; D possibly corresponds to TRBD2 (7 bases). CDR3 length: 15 amino acids. Germline V gives CDR1 SGHDN, CDR2 FVKESK. Trimming pared 4 bases from V and 5 bases from J, leaving 17 bases between. CDR3 DNA: TGTGCCAGCAGCCCGCCCGGGGGGCGGGATGAGACCCAGTACTTC. Protein sequence: CASSPPGGRDETQYF. The full variable domain, its missing parts supplied by reference TRBV14 and TRBJ2-5, is EAGVTQFPSHSVIEKGQTVTLRCDPISGHDNLYWYRRVMGKEIKFLLHFVKESKQDESGMPNNRFLAERTGGTYSTLKVQPAELEDSGVYFCASSPPGGRDETQYFGPGTRLLVL.

This clone was detected a few times. The chain combines TRBV5-1 with TRBJ2-7, with unresolved D. V was shortened by 0 bases and J by 2 bases, with 9 bases between the two germline ends. The germline V gene has CDR1 SGHRS and CDR2 YFSETQ. The CDR3 consists of 14 residues. The CDR3 bases are TGCGCCAGCAGCTTGGCCGACGGTCCCTACGAGCAGTACTTC. It specifies CASSLADGPYEQYF.

This chain uses TRBV7-2 with TRBJ2-7; D gene uncertain. From germline, CDR1 is SGHTA and CDR2 FQGNSA. Trimming shortened V by 8 bases and J by 6 bases, and 26 bases separated the two germline ends. The CDR3 sequence is 16 residues long. Here the CDR3 reads CASAPRYSTYLSEQYF. The CDR3 DNA reads TGTGCCAGCGCACCGAGGTATAGTACCTACTTGAGCGAGCAGTACTTC.

V gene TRBV9 combines with J gene TRBJ1-4; no definite D call. This CDR3 contains 14 residues. Trimming shortened V by 2 bases and J by 3 bases, and 8 bases separated the two germline ends. Germline loops: CDR1 SGDLS, CDR2 YYNGEE. Here the CDR3 DNA reads TGTGCCAGCAGCGTGGGTGGTTCTAATGAAAAACTGTTTTTT. Amino acid sequence: CASSVGGSNEKLFF.

The V call is TRBV7-9, the J call TRBJ2-7, with TRBD1 matching 7 bases. Germline V gives CDR1 SEHNR, CDR2 FQNEAQ (reference sequence). This CDR3 region has 14 residues. Unmatched junction bases numbered 4, after V lost 5 bases and J lost 0 bases. The chain's CDR3 is CASSGTASSYEQYF. In nucleotides, the CDR3 is TGTGCCAGCAGCGGGACAGCCAGCTCCTACGAGCAGTACTTC.

As regards this clone: Distinct nucleotide sequences in the sample also encode this CDR3. The J gene is TRBJ1-1, the V gene TRBV2; 8 bases line up with TRBD1. V was clipped by 5 bases and J by 3 bases; unmatched bases: 2. Germline V gives CDR1 SNHLY, CDR2 FYNNEI. The CDR3 is 13 residues long. The CDR3 DNA reads as TGTGCCAGCAGTCGACAGGGGTACACTGAAGCTTTCTTT. Its translation: CASSRQGYTEAFF.

The V and J genes are TRBV29-1 and TRBJ2-3; D is undetermined. The CDR3 is made up of 11 amino acids. V was cut by 6 bases and J by 6 bases, with 10 bases left in between. Germline V gene data show CDR1 as SQVTM and CDR2 as ANQGSEA. The CDR3: CSVALGDTQYF. CDR3 DNA sequence: TGCAGCGTGGCCCTAGGGGATACGCAGTATTTT.

This chain uses TRBV5-6 with TRBJ1-2; 7 positions match TRBD1. V was clipped by 4 bases and J by 8 bases; unmatched bases: 11. CDR3 length equals 14 residues. CDR1 and CDR2 from the germline V gene are SGHDT and YYEEEE. In DNA form, the CDR3 reads TGTGCCAGCAGCCCCCCAGCGTCAGGGGGAGGCTACACCTTC. Protein: CASSPPASGGGYTF.